The clone carrying this T cell receptor beta chain was recorded only once. Methods used by the authors: How many nucleated cells were present was estimated from reference gene primer amplification. Generated by immunoSEQ multiplex PCR, the TCRdb table keeps only in-frame clones and is missing some. V and J calls plus clone size are reproduced from that table; the DNA served to infer D and trimming. The table includes some 50,000 clones, roughly 86% detected once. This entry belongs to a study of blood T cell repertoires in COVID-19. Study-level information: COVID-19 samples, acute and convalescent, were from the United States, Italy and Spain. T cells, B-cell-depleted T cells, or PBMCs supplied cDNA or gDNA.

Germline V gene lookup returns CDR1 SGHKS and CDR2 YYEKEE (reference sequence). Trimming at V came to 0 bases and at J to 4 bases, leaving 6 bases not matched to a gene. CDR3 length: 15 residues. Sequenced sample: peripheral blood. V usage is TRBV5-5 and J usage is TRBJ2-5; TRBD1 matches 7 bases. This clonotype originated in a human donor in a cohort sampled during active COVID-19. The CDR3, as DNA: TGTGCCAGCAGCTTGGAATCGTACAGGGGAGAGACCCAGTACTTC. Amino acid sequence: CASSLESYRGETQYF.